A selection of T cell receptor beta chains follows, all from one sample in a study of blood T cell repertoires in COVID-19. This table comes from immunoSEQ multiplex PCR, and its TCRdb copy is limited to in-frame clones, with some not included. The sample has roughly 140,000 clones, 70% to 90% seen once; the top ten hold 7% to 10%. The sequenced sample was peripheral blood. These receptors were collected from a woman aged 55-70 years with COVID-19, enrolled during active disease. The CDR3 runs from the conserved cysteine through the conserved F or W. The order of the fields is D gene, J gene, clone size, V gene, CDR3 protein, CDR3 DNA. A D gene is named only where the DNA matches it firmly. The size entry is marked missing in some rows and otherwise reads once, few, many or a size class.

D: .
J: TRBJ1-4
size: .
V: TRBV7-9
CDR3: CASSFPQGGEKLFF
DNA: TGTGCCAGCAGCTTCCCACAGGGTGGGGAAAAACTGTTTTTT

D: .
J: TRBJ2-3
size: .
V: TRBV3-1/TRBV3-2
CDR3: CASSQLLTTDTQYF
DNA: TGTGCCAGCAGCCAACTACTTACCACAGATACGCAGTATTTT

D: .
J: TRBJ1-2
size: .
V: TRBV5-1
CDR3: CASSSDSLGYTF
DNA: TGCGCCAGCAGCTCCGACAGCTTGGGCTACACCTTC

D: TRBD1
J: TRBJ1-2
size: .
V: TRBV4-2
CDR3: CASSHQDRAYGYTF
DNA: TGTGCCAGCAGCCACCAGGACAGGGCCTATGGCTACACCTTC

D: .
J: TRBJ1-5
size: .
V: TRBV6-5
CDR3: CASSYSDSHNQPQHF
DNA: TGTGCCAGCAGTTACTCGGACAGCCACAATCAGCCCCAGCATTTT

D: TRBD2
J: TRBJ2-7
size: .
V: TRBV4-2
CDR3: CASSHSAAGDYEQYF
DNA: TGTGCCAGCAGCCACTCGGCGGCGGGAGACTACGAGCAGTACTTC

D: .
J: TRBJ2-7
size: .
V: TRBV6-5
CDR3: CASSYLFLSAYEQYF
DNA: TGTGCCAGCAGTTACCTATTCCTTAGCGCCTACGAGCAGTACTTC

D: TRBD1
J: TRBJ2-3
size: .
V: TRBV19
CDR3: CASRDAGGESTDTQYF
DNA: TGTGCCAGTAGGGATGCAGGGGGCGAGAGCACAGATACGCAGTATTTT

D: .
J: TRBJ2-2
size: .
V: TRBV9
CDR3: CASSVLDTTNTGELFF
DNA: TGTGCCAGCAGCGTTCTCGACACCACGAACACCGGGGAGCTGTTTTTT

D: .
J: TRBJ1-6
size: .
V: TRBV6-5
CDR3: CASSYTTSYNSPLHF
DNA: TGTGCCAGCAGTTACACAACCTCCTATAATTCACCCCTCCACTTT

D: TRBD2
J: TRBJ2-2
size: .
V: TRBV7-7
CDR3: CASSSTGGSGELFF
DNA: TGTGCCAGCAGCTCCACCGGGGGGTCCGGGGAGCTGTTTTTT

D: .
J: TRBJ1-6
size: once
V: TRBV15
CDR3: CATSTGSLRDSPLHF
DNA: TGTGCCACCAGCACCGGGTCGCTCCGGGATTCACCCCTCCACTTT

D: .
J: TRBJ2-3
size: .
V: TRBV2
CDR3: CASTFTDTQYF
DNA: TGTGCCAGCACTTTCACAGATACGCAGTATTTT

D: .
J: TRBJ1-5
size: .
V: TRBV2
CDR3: CASSAGDLPQHF
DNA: TGTGCCAGCAGTGCGGGGGATTTGCCCCAGCATTTT

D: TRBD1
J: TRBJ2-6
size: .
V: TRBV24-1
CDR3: CATSPGQGDSGANVLTF
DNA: TGTGCCACCAGCCCGGGACAGGGAGACTCTGGGGCCAACGTCCTGACTTTC

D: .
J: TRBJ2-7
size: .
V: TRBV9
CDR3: CASSVEDARGYEQYF
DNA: TGTGCCAGCAGCGTAGAGGACGCTAGGGGCTACGAGCAGTACTTC

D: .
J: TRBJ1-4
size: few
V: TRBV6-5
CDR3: CATSFGTPGEKLFF
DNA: TGTGCCACCTCCTTCGGGACACCTGGGGAAAAACTGTTTTTT

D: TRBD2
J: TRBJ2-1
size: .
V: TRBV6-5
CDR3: CASRSGRAGVNEQFF
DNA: TGTGCCAGCAGAAGCGGGAGGGCCGGAGTCAATGAGCAGTTCTTC

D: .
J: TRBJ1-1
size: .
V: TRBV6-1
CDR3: CASREVAGYTEAFF
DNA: TGTGCCAGCAGGGAAGTAGCAGGGTACACTGAAGCTTTCTTT

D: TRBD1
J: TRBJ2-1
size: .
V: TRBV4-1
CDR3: CASSQRGQIYNEQFF
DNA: TGCGCCAGCAGCCAGAGGGGACAGATCTACAATGAGCAGTTCTTC

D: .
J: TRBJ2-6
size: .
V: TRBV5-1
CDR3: CASSLSGSGANVLTF
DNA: TGCGCCAGCAGCTTGTCGGGGTCTGGGGCCAACGTCCTGACTTTC

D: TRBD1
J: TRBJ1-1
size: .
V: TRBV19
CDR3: CASSIGDRLMNTEAFF
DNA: TGTGCCAGTAGTATTGGGGACAGACTCATGAACACTGAAGCTTTCTTT

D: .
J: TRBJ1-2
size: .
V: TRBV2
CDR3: CASSDGTVNYGYTF
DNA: TGTGCCAGCAGTGACGGTACAGTTAACTATGGCTACACCTTC

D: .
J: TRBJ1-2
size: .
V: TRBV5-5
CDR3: CASSLIPEYGYTF
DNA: TGTGCCAGCAGCTTGATACCCGAGTATGGCTACACCTTC

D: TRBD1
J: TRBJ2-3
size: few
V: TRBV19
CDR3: CASSMGQGWDTQYF
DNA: TGTGCCAGTAGTATGGGACAGGGGTGGGATACGCAGTATTTT

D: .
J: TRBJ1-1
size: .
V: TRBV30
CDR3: CAWSRAGGSTEAFF
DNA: TGTGCCTGGAGTAGGGCCGGGGGGAGCACTGAAGCTTTCTTT

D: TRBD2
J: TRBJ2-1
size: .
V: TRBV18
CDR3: CASSRGGRVDNEQFF
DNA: TGTGCCAGCTCACGTGGCGGGAGGGTAGACAATGAGCAGTTCTTC

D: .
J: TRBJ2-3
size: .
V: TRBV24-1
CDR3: CATSPRSGNTQYF
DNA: TGTGCCACCAGTCCCCGGTCGGGGAATACGCAGTATTTT

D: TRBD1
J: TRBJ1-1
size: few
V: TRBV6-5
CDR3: CASSRDSLNTEAFF
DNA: TGTGCCAGCAGCCGGGACAGCCTGAACACTGAAGCTTTCTTT

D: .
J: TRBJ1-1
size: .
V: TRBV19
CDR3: CASSNSGGVNTEAFF
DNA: TGTGCCAGTAGCAACTCGGGGGGGGTGAACACTGAAGCTTTCTTT

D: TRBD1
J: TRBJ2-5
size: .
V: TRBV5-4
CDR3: CASSREGTGGRETQYF
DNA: TGTGCCAGCAGCAGGGAGGGGACAGGGGGCAGAGAGACCCAGTACTTC

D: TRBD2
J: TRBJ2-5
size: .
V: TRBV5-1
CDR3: CASSLTLAGGETQYF
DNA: TGCGCCAGCAGCTTGACCCTAGCGGGAGGAGAGACCCAGTACTTC

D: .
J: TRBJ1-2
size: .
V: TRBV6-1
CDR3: CASSEDGREGDYGYTF
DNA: TGTGCCAGCAGTGAGGATGGCAGGGAGGGTGACTATGGCTACACCTTC

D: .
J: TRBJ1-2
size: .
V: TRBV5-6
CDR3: CASSPGGMDSYGYTF
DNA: TGTGCCAGCAGCCCCGGAGGTATGGATTCCTATGGCTACACCTTC

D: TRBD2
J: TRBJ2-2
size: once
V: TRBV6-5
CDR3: CASSPFAGVVGELFF
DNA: TGTGCCAGCAGCCCCTTTGCGGGGGTCGTGGGGGAGCTGTTTTTT

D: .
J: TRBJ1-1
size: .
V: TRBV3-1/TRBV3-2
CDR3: CASSPPVQVMNTEAFF
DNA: TGTGCCAGCAGCCCTCCTGTGCAGGTCATGAACACTGAAGCTTTCTTT